One sample yielded the 16 T cell receptor beta chains listed below, sequenced in a study of neoadjuvant nivolumab and ipilimumab in lung cancer. The table came from immunoSEQ multiplex PCR; TCRdb's copy has only in-frame clones and leaves some out. The sample carries roughly 23,000 clones, under 90% recorded once. The specimen was peripheral blood, collected before neoadjuvant nivolumab, alone or with ipilimumab. The receptors were gathered from an adult with non-small cell lung cancer.

This clone has only one observation. The chain couples TRBV9 to TRBJ2-7, with a possible D match to TRBD2 (5 bases). V was shortened by 3 bases and J by 3 bases, with 7 bases between the two germline ends. CDR1 SGDLS and CDR2 YYNGEE come from the germline V gene. The CDR3 runs to 12 residues. CDR3 region: CASSGEGYEQYF. The DNA of the CDR3 is TGTGCCAGCAGCGGTGAGGGCTACGAGCAGTACTTC. The whole variable domain, remainder taken from reference TRBV9 and TRBJ2-7, is DSGVTQTPKHLITATGQRVTLRCSPRSGDLSVYWYQQSLDQGLQFLIQYYNGEERAKGNILERFSAQQFPDLHSELNLSSLELGDSALYFCASSGEGYEQYFGPGTRLTVT.

The chain recombines TRBV5-1 with TRBJ2-2; no definite D call. The germline gives CDR1 SGHRS, CDR2 YFSETQ. V was clipped by 7 bases and J by 0 bases, with 13 bases between them. This CDR3 has 15 amino acids. CDR3 coding DNA: TGCGCCAGCGCGCAGGCATCGACGAACACCGGGGAGCTGTTTTTT. Translating it yields CASAQASTNTGELFF.

This chain uses TRBV11-2 with TRBJ1-1, with 7 bases lining up with TRBD1. This CDR3 is built from 14 residues. Germline values: CDR1 SGHAT, CDR2 FQNNGV. Losses at the gene ends were 1 base for V and 4 bases for J; bases not matched to a gene: 3. The CDR3: CASSLVRGLTEAFF. The DNA of the CDR3 is TGTGCCAGCAGCTTAGTTAGGGGGCTCACTGAAGCTTTCTTT. Together with reference TRBV11-2 and TRBJ1-1, the CDR3 gives the full variable domain: EAGVAQSPRYKIIEKRQSVAFWCNPISGHATLYWYQQILGQGPKLLIQFQNNGVVDDSQLPKDRFSAERLKGVDSTLKIQPAKLEDSAVYLCASSLVRGLTEAFFGQGTRLTVV.

The sample holds one count of this clone. The chain recombines TRBV19 with TRBJ2-1; 11 nucleotides match TRBD2. J lost 9 bases, V lost 3 bases, and 4 bases had no gene match. The CDR3 consists of 14 residues. Germline lookup yields CDR1 LNHDA and CDR2 SQIVND (reference sequence). CDR3 DNA: TGTGCCAGTAGTATTAGACTAGCGGGAAGTGAGCAGTTCTTC. Translated: CASSIRLAGSEQFF.

The V and J genes are TRBV7-9 and TRBJ2-7; no firm D call. Trimming removed 1 base at V and 4 bases at J, with 14 bases between. This CDR3 comprises 15 residues. Germline CDR1 reads SEHNR; CDR2 reads FQNEAQ (reference sequence). Here the CDR3 DNA reads TGTGCCAGCAGCTTAGTGTCGGTTGCTAGATACGAGCAGTACTTC. This codes for CASSLVSVARYEQYF.

J is TRBJ2-7 and V is TRBV28, with a possible D match to TRBD1 (6 bases). The germline V gene has CDR1 MDHEN and CDR2 SYDVKM. CDR3 length: 14 amino acids. Trimming took 5 bases from V and 0 from J, leaving 11 bases between them. The CDR3 loop is CASSEGHSSYEQYF. The CDR3 DNA sequence: TGTGCCAGCAGTGAGGGACACTCCTCCTACGAGCAGTACTTC. Full variable domain (remainder filled in from reference TRBV28 and TRBJ2-7): DVKVTQSSRYLVKRTGEKVFLECVQDMDHENMFWYRQDPGLGLRLIYFSYDVKMKEKGDIPEGYSVSREKKERFSLILESASTNQTSMYLCASSEGHSSYEQYFGPGTRLTVT.

This sequence joins TRBV10-3 and TRBJ1-4; TRBD1 matches at 7 bases. This CDR3 comprises 15 residues. Germline CDR1 reads ENHRY; CDR2 reads SYGVKD. Germline trimming cut 3 bases from V and 8 bases from J; bases unmatched to any gene: 9. The CDR3 nucleotides are TGTGCCATCAGTGAAGGCCAGGGGGATAAGGAAAAACTGTTTTTT. It translates to CAISEGQGDKEKLFF.

The chain carries TRBV11-1 and TRBJ2-7, with 7 bases that match TRBD1. V gave up 8 bases and J gave up 3 bases; unmatched junction bases: 7. There are 13 residues in the CDR3. CDR1 and CDR2 from the germline V gene are SGHAT and FQDESV (reference sequence). The CDR3: CASVPRDSYEQYF. Written as DNA, the CDR3 is TGTGCCAGCGTACCCCGGGACAGCTACGAGCAGTACTTC.

This rearrangement joins TRBV4-1 to TRBJ1-2, with 8 bases fitting TRBD1. Germline V gene lookup returns CDR1 MGHRA and CDR2 YSYEKL. The CDR3 runs to 14 residues. With V trimmed by 1 base and J by 6 bases, 4 bases remained unmatched. The CDR3: CASSQGTGSDGYTF. The DNA for the CDR3 is TGCGCCAGCAGCCAAGGGACAGGGTCGGATGGCTACACCTTC.

This chain connects TRBV7-9 to TRBJ1-5, with 7 bases identical to TRBD1. The CDR3 has 14 residues. From germline, CDR1 is SEHNR and CDR2 FQNEAQ (reference sequence). The ends lost 6 bases at V and 2 bases at J; junction bases unmatched: 4. DNA for the CDR3: TGTGCCAGCAGTTCGCAGGGGGGCAATCAGCCCCAGCATTTT. Translated, it gives CASSSQGGNQPQHF.

The genes are TRBV27 and TRBJ1-5, with D perhaps TRBD1 (5 bases). The ends were cut back, 6 bases at V and 4 bases at J, with 13 bases in the middle. Germline CDR1 is MNHEY and CDR2 is SMNVEV (reference sequence). The CDR3 spans 14 residues. This chain's CDR3 is CASRIRAGNQPQHF. DNA of the CDR3: TGTGCCAGCAGAATCCGGGCAGGGAATCAGCCCCAGCATTTT.

The V gene is TRBV27, the J gene TRBJ1-2; 8 nucleotides align to TRBD1. This CDR3 region has 16 residues. The germline CDR1 and CDR2 sequences are MNHEY and SMNVEV (reference sequence). V trimming: 3 bases; J trimming: 0 bases; junction bases outside the gene matches: 6. This CDR3 reads CASSFLGQGPNYGYTF. CDR3 DNA: TGTGCCAGCAGTTTTCTAGGACAGGGTCCTAACTATGGCTACACCTTC.

This clone was seen a few times. The V gene is TRBV10-3, the J gene TRBJ2-2; 7 nucleotides agree with TRBD2. Germline CDR1 reads ENHRY; CDR2 reads SYGVKD. CDR3 size: 16 residues. With 3 bases clipped from V and 4 bases from J, the junction kept 8 bases outside the gene matches. CDR3 bases: TGTGCCATCAGTGATGGGCGGGAGCGGCCCACCGGGGAGCTGTTTTTT. Protein: CAISDGRERPTGELFF.

The chain links TRBV6-5 to TRBJ1-5, with D possibly matching TRBD1 (5 bases). CDR3 length: 13 residues. V gave up 3 bases and J gave up 10 bases, with 13 bases separating them. Germline CDR1 is MNHEY and CDR2 is SVGAGI. In DNA form, the CDR3 reads TGTGCCAGCAGTTATTCCAGGGAAGGACCCCAGCATTTT. The encoded protein is CASSYSREGPQHF.

This clone was observed a single time. The V gene is TRBV11-2, the J gene TRBJ2-1; no reliable D call. V lost 6 bases and J 7 bases, leaving 13 bases between the germline ends. Germline V lookup: CDR1 SGHAT, CDR2 FQNNGV. This CDR3 is 13 amino acids long. The CDR3 nucleotides read TGTGCCAGCAGGCTCTCACCTCCAAATGAGCAGTTCTTC. It yields the protein CASRLSPPNEQFF. The full variable domain, completed using reference TRBV11-2 and TRBJ2-1, is EAGVAQSPRYKIIEKRQSVAFWCNPISGHATLYWYQQILGQGPKLLIQFQNNGVVDDSQLPKDRFSAERLKGVDSTLKIQPAKLEDSAVYLCASRLSPPNEQFFGPGTRLTVL.

The rearrangement uses TRBV9 and TRBJ1-2; the D is unclear. The CDR3 is made up of 11 amino acids. V lost 3 bases to trimming and J lost 10 bases, with 10 bases between them. Germline V gene data show CDR1 as SGDLS and CDR2 as YYNGEE. The CDR3 DNA is TGTGCCAGCAGCGGGGGAGGCCCCTACACCTTC. Encoded protein: CASSGGGPYTF. Supplemented by reference TRBV9 and TRBJ1-2, the full variable domain reads DSGVTQTPKHLITATGQRVTLRCSPRSGDLSVYWYQQSLDQGLQFLIQYYNGEERAKGNILERFSAQQFPDLHSELNLSSLELGDSALYFCASSGGGPYTFGSGTRLTVV.